The next 17 T cell receptor beta chains were all read from a single sample in a study of response to subunit inactivated influenza vaccine. TCRdb processed the RT-PCR reads anew with MiXCR; each CDR3 protein has one entry. Among about 780,000 distinct CDR3 sequences listed, approximately 18% were seen once. The material sequenced was PBMCs from blood, taken about 5 days after vaccination. Receptor source: a man over 45 who received an inactivated influenza vaccine.

The sample holds one count of this clonotype. The CDR3: CATSDWTGTGGNEQFF. DNA of the CDR3: TGTGCCACCAGTGATTGGACCGGGACTGGGGGCAATGAGCAGTTCTTC. V is TRBV24-1 and J is TRBJ2-1; a weak D match, TRBD2 (6 bases). Germline CDR1 KGHDR, CDR2 SFDVKD. Trimming took off 2 bases at V and 6 bases at J, with 16 bases between the two ends. The CDR3 length is 16 residues.

This rearrangement joins TRBV20-1 to TRBJ2-7; tentatively, D is TRBD1 (6 bases). Deletions cut 7 bases from V and 6 bases from J, with 22 bases between. In germline, CDR1 is DFQATT, CDR2 SNEGSKA (reference sequence). This CDR3 is 14 amino acids long. The CDR3 DNA reads as TGCAGTGTTCCCCCCCTTGGGCAGGGGCTCGAGCAGTACTTC. Encoded protein: CSVPPLGQGLEQYF.

V is TRBV20-1 and J is TRBJ2-7; D uncertain. Germline assignment: CDR1 DFQATT and CDR2 SNEGSKA (reference sequence). Trimming shortened V by 0 bases and J by 2 bases, and 8 bases separated the two germline ends. This CDR3 is 13 amino acids long. In DNA, the CDR3 is TGCAGTGCTAGAGATACGGAAGCCTACGAGCAGTACTTC. Translated: CSARDTEAYEQYF.

CDR3 loop: CASSFSGGSANTGELFF. CDR3 bases: TGTGCCAGCAGTTTTAGCGGGGGGAGCGCGAACACCGGGGAGCTGTTTTTT. The chain combines TRBV27 with TRBJ2-2; 10 bases map to TRBD2. With 3 bases clipped from V and 0 bases from J, the junction kept 4 bases outside the gene matches. The V gene's germline CDR1 is MNHEY and CDR2 SMNVEV (reference sequence). The CDR3 contains 17 residues.

The V and J genes are TRBV29-1 and TRBJ2-2; D perhaps matches TRBD1 (6 bases). CDR3 length equals 13 residues. In germline, CDR1 is SQVTM, CDR2 ANQGSEA. V was trimmed by 6 bases and J by 0 bases, leaving 8 bases between them. CDR3 bases: TGCAGCGTACGACAGGCGAACACCGGGGAGCTGTTTTTT. Translating gives CSVRQANTGELFF.

V usage is TRBV9 and J usage is TRBJ2-3; 7 bases match TRBD2. Trimming cost V 0 bases and J 5 bases; bases outside gene matches: 3. Germline CDR1 reads SGDLS; CDR2 reads YYNGEE. This CDR3 contains 14 residues. CDR3 DNA: TGTGCCAGCAGCGTAGAAGCGGGACTAGATACGCAGTATTTT. It specifies CASSVEAGLDTQYF.

CDR3 region: CASSQEDVGTGELFF. The CDR3 DNA reads as TGCGCCAGCAGCCAAGAGGACGTCGGAACCGGGGAGCTGTTTTTT. J is TRBJ2-2 and V is TRBV4-1; D is undetermined. Germline-derived CDR1 and CDR2 are MGHRA and YSYEKL. The CDR3 is made up of 15 amino acids. Trimming shortened V by 0 bases and J by 5 bases, and 10 bases separated the two germline ends.

The rearrangement uses TRBV7-2 and TRBJ2-3; possibly TRBD2 for D (5 bases). CDR1 is SGHTA and CDR2 is FQGNSA in the germline V gene. The CDR3 consists of 14 residues. Between the trimmed V and J ends, which lost 5 bases and 6 bases, there was a span of 15 bases. CDR3 residues: CASSPDKLGDTQYF. DNA of the CDR3: TGTGCCAGCAGCCCTGACAAACTAGGGGATACGCAGTATTTT.

This clonotype was counted ten times or more. The chain carries TRBV11-2 and TRBJ2-3, with 7 bases that match TRBD1. Trimming at V came to 5 bases and at J to 0 bases, leaving 5 bases not matched to a gene. Per germline, CDR1 SGHAT and CDR2 FQNNGV. The CDR3 loop spans 15 amino acids. CDR3 residues: CASSARQGSTDTQYF. Written as DNA, the CDR3 is TGTGCCAGCAGCGCTAGACAGGGTAGCACAGATACGCAGTATTTT.

This clonotype was detected many times. This chain joins TRBV5-1 and TRBJ2-3, with a weak D call TRBD2 (6 bases). CDR3 length: 15 amino acids. Germline CDR1 SGHRS, CDR2 YFSETQ. Trimming took 0 bases from V and 2 from J, leaving 10 bases between them. The CDR3 DNA reads as TGCGCCAGCAGCTTGGATTGGCGGGACACAGATACGCAGTATTTT. This sequence encodes CASSLDWRDTDTQYF.

This clonotype was seen only a few times. The CDR3 protein is CSASSSGRAKNEQFF. DNA for the CDR3: TGCAGTGCTAGTTCTAGCGGGAGGGCAAAGAATGAGCAGTTCTTC. The chain recombines TRBV20-1 with TRBJ2-1; 12 positions agree with TRBD2. Germline V gives CDR1 DFQATT, CDR2 SNEGSKA (reference sequence). The CDR3 runs 15 residues. V gave up 3 bases and J gave up 7 bases; unmatched junction bases: 7.

This clonotype was seen a few times. This rearrangement joins TRBV27 to TRBJ2-7; TRBD1 is a possible D gene (6 bases). The CDR3 consists of 13 residues. Germline CDR1 reads MNHEY; CDR2 reads SMNVEV (reference sequence). V lost 0 bases to trimming and J lost 8 bases, with 11 bases between them. In DNA, the CDR3 is TGTGCCAGCAGTTTATCGGGGCAGGGGAAGCAGTACTTC. This sequence encodes CASSLSGQGKQYF.

This clonotype was picked up a small number of times. The V call is TRBV7-2, the J call TRBJ2-7; the D call may be TRBD1 or TRBD2 (5 bases each). Per germline, CDR1 SGHTA and CDR2 FQGNSA. The CDR3 spans 15 residues. The ends were cut back, 3 bases at V and 5 bases at J, with 17 bases in the middle. CDR3 coding DNA: TGTGCCAGCAGCTTTCAAAGTGGGACCTCAGACGAGCAGTACTTC. Residues: CASSFQSGTSDEQYF.

In its sample, this clonotype was seen a few times. J is TRBJ2-1 and V is TRBV7-2; 12 bases are shared with TRBD2. The V gene's germline CDR1 is SGHTA and CDR2 FQGNSA. This CDR3 has 16 amino acids. The V segment lost 2 bases and the J segment 3 bases; nucleotides outside the gene matches: 2. CDR3 sequence: CASSLLAGGVYNEQFF. In nucleotides, the CDR3 is TGTGCCAGCAGCTTACTAGCGGGGGGGGTCTACAATGAGCAGTTCTTC. The variable domain in full, completed from reference TRBV7-2 and TRBJ2-1, reads GAGVSQSPSNKVTEKGKDVELRCDPISGHTALYWYRQSLGQGLEFLIYFQGNSAPDKSGLPSDRFSAERTGGSVSTLTIQRTQQEDSAVYLCASSLLAGGVYNEQFFGPGTRLTVL.

Only a few counts were recorded for this clonotype. The chain links TRBV7-6 to TRBJ2-3, with a possible D match to TRBD1 (5 bases). CDR3 size: 14 residues. Deletions cut 4 bases from V and 1 base from J, with 9 bases between. Germline V lookup: CDR1 SGHVS, CDR2 FNYEAQ. The CDR3 loop is CASSYSQGTDTQYF. Written as DNA, the CDR3 is TGTGCCAGCAGCTATTCACAGGGCACAGATACGCAGTATTTT. The full variable domain, completed using reference TRBV7-6 and TRBJ2-3, is GAGVSQSPRYKVTKRGQDVALRCDPISGHVSLYWYRQALGQGPEFLTYFNYEAQQDKSGLPNDRFSAERPEGSISTLTIQRTEQRDSAMYRCASSYSQGTDTQYFGPGTRLTVL.

The rearrangement links TRBV2 to TRBJ2-2; no firm D call. The CDR3 has 13 residues. Germline CDR1 SNHLY, CDR2 FYNNEI. Trimming shortened V by 8 bases and J by 3 bases, and 10 bases separated the two germline ends. DNA of the CDR3: TGTGCCAGCTCCAGACGCTACACCGGGGAGCTGTTTTTT. It translates to CASSRRYTGELFF.

This clonotype was found a few times. The CDR3 sequence: CASSFSRGNQPQHF. CDR3 nucleotide sequence: TGTGCCAGCAGTTTCTCTCGGGGCAATCAGCCCCAGCATTTT. This sequence joins TRBV12-3 or TRBV12-4 and TRBJ1-5; D is unclear. The CDR3 totals 14 residues. The V end was cut by 3 bases, the J end by 2 bases, with 8 bases between.